The present T cell receptor (beta chain) was sequenced within a study of regulatory dendritic cells for organ transplantation. About this clone: Its target is not known.

CFSE-labeled sorted T cells met regulatory or mature dendritic cells for four to five days. The germline gives CDR1 SNHLY, CDR2 FYNNEI. Trimming pared 3 bases from V and 2 bases from J, leaving 5 bases between. This CDR3 is built from 13 residues. Study-wide results and limits: Naive CD4+ and CD8+ repertoires were highly diverse; memory CD8+ was most oligoclonal.

The protocol was immunoSEQ multiplex PCR, while the TCRdb copy is restricted to in-frame clones and leaves out a portion. Altogether 20,000 to 25,000 clones are present, 75% to 90% being singletons, with the ten largest covering 0.68%. The specimen was naive CD4+ T cells from blood cultured with regulatory dendritic cells. Subset specified: CD45RA+ naive T cells. The chain links TRBV2 to TRBJ1-5; D unresolved. This receptor was identified in a human donor in good health. CDR3 amino acids: CASSESGNQPQHF. CDR3 DNA sequence: TGTGCCAGCAGTGAGAGTGGCAATCAGCCCCAGCATTTT.